Given below is one TCR beta chain in context. As yet, its antigen is unknown. These data are taken from a study of post-analysis software for immune sequencing data. Whole-study findings and limits: Patients showed TRBV5-6, TRBV5-1 and TRBV20-1 among 4 or 5 TRBV segments more frequent than in controls.

Included in the TCR beta cDNA libraries were unique molecular identifiers. One entry per CDR3 protein results from TCRdb running MiXCR on the PCR reads. The sample contains approximately 690,000 distinct CDR3 sequences, over 45% of which appear only once. CDR1 is SQVTM and CDR2 is ANQGSEA in the germline V gene. This CDR3 region has 16 residues. Trimming cost V 1 base and J 4 bases, with 18 bases left between them. The sequenced material came from blood. This TCR was recovered from a girl aged 2 to 9 with multiple sclerosis. The rearrangement joins TRBV29-1 to TRBJ2-3, with D perhaps matching TRBD1 or TRBD2 (5 bases each). CDR3 residues: CSVEVHPGTLADTQYF. CDR3 nucleotides: TGCAGCGTTGAAGTCCACCCTGGGACGTTGGCAGATACGCAGTATTTT.